Following are 27 T cell receptor beta chains from one sample sequenced in a study of blood T cell repertoires in COVID-19. Profiled with immunoSEQ multiplex PCR; TCRdb holds only in-frame clones, not every one. The data show around 250,000 clones, with about 85% seen just once and roughly 1.9% held by the top ten. Sequenced input: peripheral blood. The receptors were gathered from a man aged 25 to 45 who had recovered from COVID-19.

The V call is TRBV7-6, the J call TRBJ2-2, with 7 bases matching TRBD2. The CDR3 runs to 15 residues. The V and J ends lost 5 bases and 4 bases, in that order; junction bases with no gene match: 7. Looked up from germline, CDR1 is SGHVS and CDR2 is FNYEAQ. CDR3 sequence (DNA): TGTGCCAGCAGCCCTAGCGGACCAATCACCGGGGAGCTGTTTTTT. Translated, it gives CASSPSGPITGELFF.

J is TRBJ2-1 and V is TRBV3-1 (or the pseudogene TRBV3-2); D is ambiguous. Trimming stripped 3 bases from V and 7 bases from J, with 4 bases between. Germline CDR1 and CDR2: LGHDT and YNNKEL (reference sequence). The CDR3 spans 11 residues. CDR3 sequence: CASSHGNEQFF. Written as DNA, the CDR3 is TGTGCCAGCAGCCACGGGAATGAGCAGTTCTTC.

The chain is built from TRBV19 and TRBJ2-1; D possibly corresponds to TRBD2 (7 bases). This CDR3 region has 13 residues. V dropped 5 bases and J dropped 7 bases, with 12 bases sitting between them. Germline CDR1 LNHDA, CDR2 SQIVND (reference sequence). Written as DNA, the CDR3 is TGTGCCAGTAGTGAGGGGGGGCTGAATGAGCAGTTCTTC. This encodes CASSEGGLNEQFF.

V gene TRBV6-6 combines with J gene TRBJ1-1; weak D call: TRBD1 (5 bases). This CDR3 contains 14 residues. With 2 bases removed from V and 2 bases from J, the gap between germline ends came to 9 bases. Germline V gene sequence: CDR1 MNHNY, CDR2 SVGAGI (reference sequence). The DNA for the CDR3 is TGTGCCAGCAGTTACGCAGGGTTTAACACTGAAGCTTTCTTT. It specifies CASSYAGFNTEAFF.

The chain links TRBV7-6 to TRBJ1-6; a weak D match, TRBD1 (5 bases). From germline, CDR1 is SGHVS and CDR2 FNYEAQ. V lost 5 bases to trimming and J lost 7 bases, with 12 bases between them. The CDR3 has 14 residues. CDR3 sequence: CASSPTVVNSPLHF. In DNA form, the CDR3 reads TGTGCCAGCAGCCCGACAGTAGTGAATTCACCCCTCCACTTT.

V is TRBV9 and J is TRBJ2-1; TRBD2 agrees at 7 bases. This CDR3 spans 18 amino acids. CDR1 is SGDLS, CDR2 YYNGEE, per germline. Losses at the gene ends were 0 bases for V and 10 bases for J; bases not matched to a gene: 19. The chain's CDR3 is CASSVGPAPSRGEREQFF. Here the CDR3 DNA reads TGTGCCAGCAGCGTAGGTCCCGCCCCTAGCCGGGGGGAGAGGGAGCAGTTCTTC. The whole variable domain, remainder taken from reference TRBV9 and TRBJ2-1, is DSGVTQTPKHLITATGQRVTLRCSPRSGDLSVYWYQQSLDQGLQFLIQYYNGEERAKGNILERFSAQQFPDLHSELNLSSLELGDSALYFCASSVGPAPSRGEREQFFGPGTRLTVL.

The genes are TRBV7-6 and TRBJ2-1; 10 bases agree with TRBD2. With 2 bases clipped from V and 10 bases from J, the junction kept 17 bases outside the gene matches. The germline V gene has CDR1 SGHVS and CDR2 FNYEAQ. The CDR3 is 18 residues long. The CDR3 DNA is TGTGCCAGCAGCTTACCTAGGCGGGGAGCGGGGGGGCAGTTAGAGCAGTTCTTC. It encodes CASSLPRRGAGGQLEQFF.

This clone was seen at least ten times. The chain couples TRBV5-6 to TRBJ1-4, with 12 bases identical to TRBD1. Germline V gene lookup returns CDR1 SGHDT and CDR2 YYEEEE. The junction had 8 bases not matched to a gene; V was cut back by 5 bases and J by 6 bases. The CDR3 spans 16 residues. The CDR3 loop reads CASRTGTGGFYEKLFF. CDR3 DNA: TGTGCCAGCAGAACCGGGACAGGGGGCTTCTATGAAAAACTGTTTTTT.

The table lists this clone with a few counts. The chain couples TRBV14 to TRBJ1-1; 8 bases are shared with TRBD1. With 0 bases clipped from V and 5 bases from J, the junction kept 5 bases outside the gene matches. CDR3 length: 15 residues. Germline CDR1 is SGHDN and CDR2 is FVKESK. Here the CDR3 reads CASSQDWTGNTEAFF. Written as DNA, the CDR3 is TGTGCCAGCAGCCAAGACTGGACAGGGAATACTGAAGCTTTCTTT.

This rearrangement joins TRBV6-1 to TRBJ1-3, with TRBD1 matching 9 bases. Germline V gene data show CDR1 as MNHNS and CDR2 as SASEGT. The CDR3 is made up of 16 amino acids. V shed 3 bases, J shed 2 bases, and the junction held 5 bases outside the gene matches. The CDR3 region is CASSDQNRGPGNTIYF. The CDR3 DNA is TGTGCCAGCAGTGACCAAAACAGGGGGCCTGGAAACACCATATATTTT.

This sequence joins TRBV23-1 and TRBJ2-7; 7 nucleotides align to TRBD1. TRBV23-1 is marked as an open reading frame, function uncertain. The CDR3 totals 16 residues. The trim removed 2 bases at V and 3 bases at J, leaving 10 bases unmatched. The DNA for the CDR3 is TGCGCCAGCAGTCAAGTCCCGGCAGGGGGTATCTACGAGCAGTACTTC. As protein: CASSQVPAGGIYEQYF.

The V and J genes are TRBV20-1 and TRBJ2-1; D remains ambiguous. Germline V lookup: CDR1 DFQATT, CDR2 SNEGSKA (reference sequence). Trimming took 5 bases from V and 4 from J, leaving 6 bases between them. The CDR3 loop spans 11 amino acids. The CDR3 reads CSAPMYNEQFF. Written as DNA, the CDR3 is TGCAGTGCTCCCATGTACAATGAGCAGTTCTTC.

The chain recombines TRBV24-1 with TRBJ2-5, with 11 bases that match TRBD1. The CDR3 loop spans 13 amino acids. The germline gives CDR1 KGHDR, CDR2 SFDVKD. V was clipped by 9 bases and J by 6 bases; unmatched bases: 5. CDR3 amino acids: CATSGQGVQTQYF. Here the CDR3 DNA reads TGTGCCACCTCGGGACAGGGGGTACAGACCCAGTACTTC.

The chain combines TRBV7-4 with TRBJ2-7, with TRBD1 matching over 8 bases. This CDR3 contains 21 residues. Germline V gene sequence: CDR1 SGHVT, CDR2 SQSDAQ. Trimming took 0 bases from V and 7 from J; bases not matched to a gene: 26. The CDR3 region is CASSLAPVPRGPLECPQEQYV. CDR3 nucleotides: TGTGCCAGCAGCTTAGCGCCGGTCCCCAGGGGGCCCTTAGAGTGTCCACAAGAGCAGTACGTC.

The V gene is TRBV4-1, the J gene TRBJ2-3, with 7 nucleotides matching TRBD2. The J segment lost 3 bases and the V segment lost 4 bases, leaving 13 bases of the junction unmatched. Germline V lookup: CDR1 MGHRA, CDR2 YSYEKL. The CDR3 contains 17 residues. The CDR3: CASSPWAEAGTTDTQYF. The DNA of the CDR3 is TGCGCCAGCAGCCCGTGGGCCGAAGCGGGGACGACAGATACGCAGTATTTT.

This clone was recorded once. This chain joins TRBV28 and TRBJ1-2, with 9 bases fitting TRBD1. The CDR3 is made up of 13 amino acids. Germline CDR1 reads MDHEN; CDR2 reads SYDVKM. Trimming removed 7 bases from V and 5 bases from J; junction bases left unmatched: 5. CDR3 sequence: CASTTGGAYGYTF. The CDR3 bases are TGTGCCAGCACCACAGGGGGCGCGTATGGCTACACCTTC.

V is TRBV14 and J is TRBJ1-5; D is ambiguous. V was trimmed by 4 bases and J by 1 base, leaving 5 bases between them. The CDR3 runs 13 residues. The germline gives CDR1 SGHDN, CDR2 FVKESK. CDR3 nucleotide sequence: TGTGCCAGCAGCCGAGCAAGCAATCAGCCCCAGCATTTT. Encoded protein: CASSRASNQPQHF.

J is TRBJ1-2 and V is TRBV19; weak D call: TRBD1 (5 bases). This CDR3 has 15 residues. Trimming left V 5 bases short and J 4 bases short, with 17 bases between. Germline V gene data show CDR1 as LNHDA and CDR2 as SQIVND (reference sequence). CDR3 loop: CASSAQSGGAYGYTF. DNA of the CDR3: TGTGCCAGTAGTGCCCAATCCGGCGGGGCCTATGGCTACACCTTC.

This chain joins TRBV21-1 and TRBJ2-1; the D call in the table, TRBD2, was not verified against the DNA. TRBV21-1 is an annotated pseudogene. The CDR3 has 17 amino acids. The CDR3 is CASSKAASGGPLEEQFF. The CDR3 nucleotides read TGTGCCAGCAGCAAAGCGGCTAGCGGGGGGCCCTTAGAGGAGCAGTTCTTC.

The rearrangement uses TRBV7-9 and TRBJ2-1, with 12 nucleotides matching TRBD2. Germline V gives CDR1 SEHNR, CDR2 FQNEAQ (reference sequence). V shed 5 bases and J 3 bases; nucleotides not matched to a gene: 2. This CDR3 is 15 amino acids long. CDR3 nucleotide sequence: TGTGCCAGCAGCCCTAGCGGGGGGGGCTACAATGAGCAGTTCTTC. Its protein is CASSPSGGGYNEQFF.

V usage is TRBV28 and J usage is TRBJ2-4; maybe TRBD2 (5 bases). The germline gives CDR1 MDHEN, CDR2 SYDVKM. The ends were cut back, 7 bases at V and 0 bases at J, with 13 bases in the middle. The CDR3 contains 15 residues. This CDR3 is CASKVPGLAKNIQYF. CDR3 DNA: TGTGCCAGCAAGGTTCCGGGGTTAGCCAAAAACATTCAGTACTTC.

About this clone itself: The junction does not match germline at one end; this may be a read error. V is TRBV27 and J is TRBJ2-7; tentatively, D is TRBD1 (6 bases). Germline V lookup: CDR1 MNHEY, CDR2 SMNVEV (reference sequence). This CDR3 spans 14 amino acids. The CDR3 DNA reads TGTGCCAGCAGCCTTTGGGAAGGTCCGGGACAAGTGTTCTTC. Its translation: CASSLWEGPGQVFF.

CDR3 region: CASSSPTGYYEQYV. Written as DNA, the CDR3 is TGCGCCAGCAGCTCCCCGACAGGGTACTACGAGCAGTACGTC. The chain recombines TRBV5-1 with TRBJ2-7; TRBD1 matches at 7 bases. CDR3 size: 14 residues. CDR1 and CDR2 from the germline V gene are SGHRS and YFSETQ. The J segment lost 3 bases and the V segment lost 3 bases, leaving 6 bases of the junction unmatched.

The chain uses TRBV7-3 and TRBJ2-1, with 7 nucleotides matching TRBD1. Germline CDR1 is SGHTA and CDR2 is FQGTGA. Trimming at V came to 5 bases and at J to 4 bases, leaving 8 bases not matched to a gene. The CDR3 contains 15 residues. This CDR3 is CASSAQGKGYNEQFF. In nucleotides, the CDR3 is TGTGCCAGCAGCGCACAGGGGAAAGGGTACAATGAGCAGTTCTTC.

The chain uses TRBV18 and TRBJ2-2; D possibly corresponds to TRBD1 (5 bases). Trimming left V 6 bases short and J 5 bases short, with 19 bases between. CDR3 length equals 16 residues. Per germline, CDR1 KGHSH and CDR2 LQKENI. The CDR3 DNA follows: TGTGCCAGCTCGATCCGACAGCTGGGTGGGACCGGGGAGCTGTTTTTT. This sequence encodes CASSIRQLGGTGELFF. Complete variable domain (other parts from reference TRBV18 and TRBJ2-2): NAGVMQNPRHLVRRRGQEARLRCSPMKGHSHVYWYRQLPEEGLKFMVYLQKENIIDESGMPKERFSAEFPKEGPSILRIQQVVRGDSAAYFCASSIRQLGGTGELFFGEGSRLTVL.

The rearrangement joins TRBV11-1 to TRBJ2-1; D is possibly TRBD1 (5 bases). The CDR3 runs to 15 residues. The V end was cut by 2 bases, the J end by 6 bases, with 14 bases between. The germline V gene has CDR1 SGHAT and CDR2 FQDESV (reference sequence). CDR3: CASSLILGALNEQFF. CDR3 DNA sequence: TGTGCCAGCAGCTTAATCCTAGGGGCGCTCAATGAGCAGTTCTTC.

This clone was counted a few times. Distinct nucleotide sequences in the sample also encode this CDR3. The chain recombines TRBV9 with TRBJ2-7, with D perhaps matching TRBD1 (5 bases). The CDR3 is 14 residues long. CDR1 is SGDLS, CDR2 YYNGEE, per germline. Trimming removed 0 bases at V and 1 base at J, with 8 bases between. CDR3 residues: CASSVGSGSYEQYF. CDR3 sequence (DNA): TGTGCCAGCAGCGTAGGGTCAGGGTCCTACGAGCAGTACTTC.